This is a list of T cell receptor beta chains from one sample in a study of T-cell reconstitution after alpha-beta-depleted transplantation in children. From the PCR reads, TCRdb called clonotypes with MiXCR, one entry per CDR3 protein. The table has 800,000 to 1,000,000 distinct CDR3 sequences, roughly 29% seen once. This specimen consisted of PBMCs, mostly from graft donor cells, obtained 360 days after TCRalphabeta/CD19-depleted stem cell transplant. These receptors were collected from a boy younger than two who had a stem cell transplant for SCID, so the T cells may come from the graft donor. CDR3s include the opening cysteine and the closing phenylalanine or tryptophan. The order of the fields is D gene, J gene, V gene, clone size, CDR3 DNA, CDR3 protein. The D gene is left open where the match is weak. Size values are once, few and many counts, or a class for expanded clones, and some rows have none.

d_gene: NA
j_gene: TRBJ1-5
v_gene: TRBV24-1
abundance: few
CDR3nt: TGTGCCACCAGTGCTGACTCGCAAAGCCCCAGAGGCCAGCCCCAGCATTTT
CDR3aa: CATSADSQSPRGQPQHF

d_gene: TRBD2
j_gene: TRBJ2-1
v_gene: TRBV6-1
abundance: few
CDR3nt: TGTGCCAGCAGTAGGGGACTAGCGAACCCCTTTAACAATGAGCAGTTCTTC
CDR3aa: CASSRGLANPFNNEQFF

d_gene: TRBD1
j_gene: TRBJ2-3
v_gene: TRBV20-1
abundance: NA
CDR3nt: TGCAGTGCTAGAGGTCCCCGACAGGGAAGGGTAGCAGATACGCAGTATTTT
CDR3aa: CSARGPRQGRVADTQYF

d_gene: NA
j_gene: TRBJ2-1
v_gene: TRBV27
abundance: NA
CDR3nt: TGTGCCAGCAGTTCCCGCCGAAGTCGGGGGAATTACAATGAGCAGTTCTTC
CDR3aa: CASSSRRSRGNYNEQFF

d_gene: TRBD1
j_gene: TRBJ2-3
v_gene: TRBV4-2
abundance: NA
CDR3nt: TGTGCCAGCAGCCACGCGACAGGGCAATTGGAAGATACGCAGTATTTT
CDR3aa: CASSHATGQLEDTQYF

d_gene: NA
j_gene: TRBJ2-3
v_gene: TRBV27
abundance: many
CDR3nt: TGTGCCAGCAGTTTACATGGGTCGATGAGGGATACGCAGTATTTT
CDR3aa: CASSLHGSMRDTQYF

d_gene: TRBD2
j_gene: TRBJ2-3
v_gene: TRBV20-1
abundance: few
CDR3nt: TGCAGTCCGGCGGGGGGCCGTACAGATACGCAGTATTTT
CDR3aa: CSPAGGRTDTQYF

d_gene: TRBD1
j_gene: TRBJ1-2
v_gene: TRBV5-5
abundance: few
CDR3nt: TGTGCCAGCAGCTTGGTACCCTGGACAGGGGACTATGGCTACACCTTC
CDR3aa: CASSLVPWTGDYGYTF

d_gene: TRBD2
j_gene: TRBJ2-5
v_gene: TRBV12-3/TRBV12-4
abundance: NA
CDR3nt: TGTGCCAGCAGTCCTGGGGCGGGGGGCCCCCCATGGCAAGAGACCCAGTACTTC
CDR3aa: CASSPGAGGPPWQETQYF

d_gene: TRBD2
j_gene: TRBJ2-3
v_gene: TRBV7-2
abundance: few
CDR3nt: TGTGCCAGCAGCGCCAGACTAGCGGGGGGGGGCACAGATACGCAGTATTTT
CDR3aa: CASSARLAGGGTDTQYF

d_gene: NA
j_gene: TRBJ1-1
v_gene: TRBV29-1
abundance: few
CDR3nt: TGCAGCGGAATTCGGGGTTCTGAAGCTTTCTTT
CDR3aa: CSGIRGSEAFF

d_gene: TRBD2
j_gene: TRBJ2-3
v_gene: TRBV6-5
abundance: NA
CDR3nt: TGTGCCAGCAGTTACACCGACACTAGCGGGGGGGCGACAGATACGCAGTATTTT
CDR3aa: CASSYTDTSGGATDTQYF

d_gene: NA
j_gene: TRBJ1-1
v_gene: TRBV5-1
abundance: few
CDR3nt: TGCGCCAGCGCGGATCCCTTTCTGGGAACTGAAGCTTTCTTT
CDR3aa: CASADPFLGTEAFF

d_gene: NA
j_gene: TRBJ2-1
v_gene: TRBV20-1
abundance: NA
CDR3nt: TGCAGTGCTATAGGACAGAATCCTTACAATGAGCAGTTCTTC
CDR3aa: CSAIGQNPYNEQFF

d_gene: NA
j_gene: TRBJ2-3
v_gene: TRBV12-3/TRBV12-4
abundance: few
CDR3nt: TGTGCCAGCAGTTCCCGGGTGCGGGATACGCAGTATTTT
CDR3aa: CASSSRVRDTQYF

d_gene: TRBD2
j_gene: TRBJ2-1
v_gene: TRBV9
abundance: few
CDR3nt: TGTGCCAGCAGCGATCGGGGGGGCTCCTACAATGAGCAGTTCTTC
CDR3aa: CASSDRGGSYNEQFF

d_gene: NA
j_gene: TRBJ2-5
v_gene: TRBV5-1
abundance: few
CDR3nt: TGCGCCAGCAGCCCCCAGTGGGATCAAGAGACCCAGTACTTC
CDR3aa: CASSPQWDQETQYF

d_gene: NA
j_gene: TRBJ2-1
v_gene: TRBV27
abundance: NA
CDR3nt: TGTGCCAGCAGTCCTAAACGCGGGGTCCCCTACTACAATGAGCAGTTCTTC
CDR3aa: CASSPKRGVPYYNEQFF

d_gene: NA
j_gene: TRBJ2-1
v_gene: TRBV7-2
abundance: NA
CDR3nt: TGTGCCAGCAGCTTAAGGCAGGGGAGGAGTGAGCAGTTCTTC
CDR3aa: CASSLRQGRSEQFF

d_gene: NA
j_gene: TRBJ2-4
v_gene: TRBV20-1
abundance: once
CDR3nt: TGCAGTGCTAGAGATAGTTGGGGAAACATTCAGTACTTC
CDR3aa: CSARDSWGNIQYF

d_gene: TRBD1
j_gene: TRBJ2-7
v_gene: TRBV6-1
abundance: NA
CDR3nt: TGTGCCAGCAGTGTTCCCCCGACAGGGGGTAGGTACTTC
CDR3aa: CASSVPPTGGRYF

d_gene: TRBD2
j_gene: TRBJ2-7
v_gene: TRBV20-1
abundance: NA
CDR3nt: TGCAGTGCTAGAGATCTTTGGGGACTAGCGGGGGGCTACGAGCAGTACTTC
CDR3aa: CSARDLWGLAGGYEQYF

d_gene: NA
j_gene: TRBJ2-5
v_gene: TRBV4-1
abundance: NA
CDR3nt: TGCGCCAGCAGCCACCTGGACAGGGAGGGTGTGACCCAGTACTTC
CDR3aa: CASSHLDREGVTQYF

d_gene: NA
j_gene: TRBJ2-7
v_gene: TRBV3-1
abundance: NA
CDR3nt: TGTGCCAGCAGCCAAGGGGTCCCCTTTTCCTACGAGCAGTACTTC
CDR3aa: CASSQGVPFSYEQYF

d_gene: TRBD1
j_gene: TRBJ2-2
v_gene: TRBV9
abundance: few
CDR3nt: TGTGCCAGCAGCCCCGGGACAGGGGTTTATGTGGAGCTGTTTTTT
CDR3aa: CASSPGTGVYVELFF

d_gene: NA
j_gene: TRBJ2-3
v_gene: TRBV5-1
abundance: NA
CDR3nt: TGCGCCAGCAGCTTGACTCAGCTTTCCACAGATACGCAGTATTTT
CDR3aa: CASSLTQLSTDTQYF

d_gene: NA
j_gene: TRBJ2-1
v_gene: TRBV6-5
abundance: NA
CDR3nt: TGTGCCAGCAGTTACCTCACAAAGCTCTTCAATGAGCAGTTCTTC
CDR3aa: CASSYLTKLFNEQFF

d_gene: TRBD1
j_gene: TRBJ1-5
v_gene: TRBV20-1
abundance: few
CDR3nt: TGCAGTGCTGGTTGGGACAGTAATCAGCCCCAGCATTTT
CDR3aa: CSAGWDSNQPQHF

d_gene: TRBD1
j_gene: TRBJ1-1
v_gene: TRBV5-1
abundance: few
CDR3nt: TGCGCCAGCAGCGCTACTACAGGGGTTGGGAACACTGAAGCTTTCTTT
CDR3aa: CASSATTGVGNTEAFF

d_gene: TRBD1
j_gene: TRBJ2-1
v_gene: TRBV7-9
abundance: NA
CDR3nt: TGTGCCAGCAGCCGAGGGGACAGGGAGTGGGATGAGCAGTTCTTC
CDR3aa: CASSRGDREWDEQFF

d_gene: NA
j_gene: TRBJ2-5
v_gene: TRBV7-2
abundance: few
CDR3nt: TGTGCCAGCAGCCCTAGGCAGGGGCCTGGAGAGACCCAGTACTTC
CDR3aa: CASSPRQGPGETQYF

d_gene: TRBD2
j_gene: TRBJ2-5
v_gene: TRBV5-1
abundance: NA
CDR3nt: TGCGCCAGCAGCTTGCCCGCGGGGGGGAGACAAGAGACCCAGTACTTC
CDR3aa: CASSLPAGGRQETQYF

d_gene: NA
j_gene: TRBJ2-2
v_gene: TRBV5-1
abundance: NA
CDR3nt: TGCGCCAGCAGCTTGAGACACCAGGTTCCCTGGAACACCGGGGAGCTGTTTTTT
CDR3aa: CASSLRHQVPWNTGELFF

d_gene: NA
j_gene: TRBJ1-4
v_gene: TRBV6-5
abundance: few
CDR3nt: TGTGCCAGCAGTTACTCGATAATACAGGCTGAAAAACTGTTTTTT
CDR3aa: CASSYSIIQAEKLFF

d_gene: NA
j_gene: TRBJ2-1
v_gene: TRBV19
abundance: many
CDR3nt: TGTGCCAGTAGTATCGGCGGAGACAATGAGCAGTTCTTC
CDR3aa: CASSIGGDNEQFF

d_gene: NA
j_gene: TRBJ2-3
v_gene: TRBV6-1
abundance: few
CDR3nt: TGTGCCAGCAGTCGGGGGGCCGAATACACAGATACGCAGTATTTT
CDR3aa: CASSRGAEYTDTQYF

d_gene: TRBD1
j_gene: TRBJ2-1
v_gene: TRBV2
abundance: few
CDR3nt: TGTGCCAGCCCTACCCCGGGACAGCTCTACAATGAGCAGTTCTTC
CDR3aa: CASPTPGQLYNEQFF

d_gene: NA
j_gene: TRBJ1-2
v_gene: TRBV28
abundance: few
CDR3nt: TGTGCCAGCAGTTTGGCTGCCTATGGCTACACCTTC
CDR3aa: CASSLAAYGYTF

d_gene: TRBD1
j_gene: TRBJ2-7
v_gene: TRBV24-1
abundance: NA
CDR3nt: TGTGCCACCAGTGACCCAAAGTCCGGGACAGGCGTTCCCTACGAGCAGTACTTC
CDR3aa: CATSDPKSGTGVPYEQYF

d_gene: NA
j_gene: TRBJ1-3
v_gene: TRBV5-1
abundance: NA
CDR3nt: TGCGCCAGCAGCCTTACCTCGGGTCGGGCTGGAAACACCATATATTTT
CDR3aa: CASSLTSGRAGNTIYF

d_gene: NA
j_gene: TRBJ2-4
v_gene: TRBV29-1
abundance: few
CDR3nt: TGCAGCGTTGAAGGAACGGTGGGCAGGACCTCTCGGGGAAACATTCAGTACTTC
CDR3aa: CSVEGTVGRTSRGNIQYF

d_gene: NA
j_gene: TRBJ1-4
v_gene: TRBV7-2
abundance: few
CDR3nt: TGTGCCAGCACCCATTGGGGGGGCGGTGAAAAACTGTTTTTT
CDR3aa: CASTHWGGGEKLFF

d_gene: NA
j_gene: TRBJ2-7
v_gene: TRBV9
abundance: many
CDR3nt: TGTGCCAGCAGCGTACATGTCAGCTCCTACGAGCAGTACTTC
CDR3aa: CASSVHVSSYEQYF

d_gene: NA
j_gene: TRBJ2-2
v_gene: TRBV7-2
abundance: NA
CDR3nt: TGTGCCAGCAGCTTAGAGTCTAGGGTCACCGGGGAGCTGTTTTTT
CDR3aa: CASSLESRVTGELFF

d_gene: NA
j_gene: TRBJ2-5
v_gene: TRBV12-3/TRBV12-4
abundance: few
CDR3nt: TGTGCCAGCAGCCCCCTGGGGGTAGGAGAGACCCAGTACTTC
CDR3aa: CASSPLGVGETQYF

d_gene: TRBD2
j_gene: TRBJ2-1
v_gene: TRBV20-1
abundance: NA
CDR3nt: TGCAGTGCACCGGGACTAGCGGCCTACAATGAGCAGTTCTTC
CDR3aa: CSAPGLAAYNEQFF

d_gene: TRBD1
j_gene: TRBJ2-5
v_gene: TRBV5-1
abundance: NA
CDR3nt: TGCGCCAGCAGCATCCGCGGACAGGCTACAATCGAGACCCAGTACTTC
CDR3aa: CASSIRGQATIETQYF

d_gene: NA
j_gene: TRBJ1-2
v_gene: TRBV4-1
abundance: few
CDR3nt: TGCGCCAGCAGCCAAGACCCCCGGGATTATTATGGCTACACCTTC
CDR3aa: CASSQDPRDYYGYTF

d_gene: TRBD1
j_gene: TRBJ2-1
v_gene: TRBV10-2
abundance: NA
CDR3nt: TGCGCCAGCAGGGCCCGGGACAGGGTTGTTAATGAGCAGTTCTTC
CDR3aa: CASRARDRVVNEQFF

d_gene: NA
j_gene: TRBJ1-2
v_gene: TRBV5-1
abundance: few
CDR3nt: TGCGCCAGCAGCTTGGAGGGCCAGGGGTTAGGTGGCTACACCTTC
CDR3aa: CASSLEGQGLGGYTF

d_gene: NA
j_gene: TRBJ2-5
v_gene: TRBV27
abundance: few
CDR3nt: TGTGCCAGCAGTCGGTACAAGGTTGGACCTCAGTACTTC
CDR3aa: CASSRYKVGPQYF

d_gene: NA
j_gene: TRBJ2-7
v_gene: TRBV12-3/TRBV12-4
abundance: few
CDR3nt: TGTGCCAGCAGACCTACAGCGATCTCCTACGAGCAGTACTTC
CDR3aa: CASRPTAISYEQYF

d_gene: NA
j_gene: TRBJ2-5
v_gene: TRBV20-1
abundance: few
CDR3nt: TGCAGTGCTAGAGTTATTGGGGAGACCCAGTACTTC
CDR3aa: CSARVIGETQYF